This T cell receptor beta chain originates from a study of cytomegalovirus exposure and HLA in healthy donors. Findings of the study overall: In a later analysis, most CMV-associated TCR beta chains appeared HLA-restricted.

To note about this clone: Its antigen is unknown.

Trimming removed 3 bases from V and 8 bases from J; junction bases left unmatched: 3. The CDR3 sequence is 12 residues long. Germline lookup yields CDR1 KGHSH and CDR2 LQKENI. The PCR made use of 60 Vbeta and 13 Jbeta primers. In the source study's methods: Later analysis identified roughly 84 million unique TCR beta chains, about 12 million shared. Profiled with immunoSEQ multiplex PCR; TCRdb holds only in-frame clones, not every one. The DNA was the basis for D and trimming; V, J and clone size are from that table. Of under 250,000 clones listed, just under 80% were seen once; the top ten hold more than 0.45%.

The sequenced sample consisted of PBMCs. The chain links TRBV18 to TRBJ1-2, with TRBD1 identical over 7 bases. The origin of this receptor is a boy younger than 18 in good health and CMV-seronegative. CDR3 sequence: CASSPDRAGYTF. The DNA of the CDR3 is TGTGCCAGCTCACCCGACAGGGCCGGCTACACCTTC.